This T cell receptor (beta chain) came from a study of T cell changes during pregnancy in multiple sclerosis. Libraries were prepared by immunoSEQ multiplex PCR; TCRdb keeps only in-frame clonotypes and omits some of them. The sample comprises 95,000 to 100,000 clones, around 92% of which are singletons, and about 2% rests with the top ten. The sample in question was peripheral blood, obtained after pregnancy. This clonotype originated in a female donor in good health, enrolled as a control in a pregnancy study.

The DNA for the CDR3 is TGTGCCAGCAGCTACCACGTGCGGGATACGCAGTATTTT. Translating it yields CASSYHVRDTQYF. The chain has TRBV7-9 and TRBJ2-3; D not certain. The CDR3 is made up of 13 amino acids. CDR1 SEHNR and CDR2 FQNEAQ come from the germline V gene (reference sequence). The V end lost 4 bases, the J end lost 6 bases, and 11 bases lay between the germline ends.